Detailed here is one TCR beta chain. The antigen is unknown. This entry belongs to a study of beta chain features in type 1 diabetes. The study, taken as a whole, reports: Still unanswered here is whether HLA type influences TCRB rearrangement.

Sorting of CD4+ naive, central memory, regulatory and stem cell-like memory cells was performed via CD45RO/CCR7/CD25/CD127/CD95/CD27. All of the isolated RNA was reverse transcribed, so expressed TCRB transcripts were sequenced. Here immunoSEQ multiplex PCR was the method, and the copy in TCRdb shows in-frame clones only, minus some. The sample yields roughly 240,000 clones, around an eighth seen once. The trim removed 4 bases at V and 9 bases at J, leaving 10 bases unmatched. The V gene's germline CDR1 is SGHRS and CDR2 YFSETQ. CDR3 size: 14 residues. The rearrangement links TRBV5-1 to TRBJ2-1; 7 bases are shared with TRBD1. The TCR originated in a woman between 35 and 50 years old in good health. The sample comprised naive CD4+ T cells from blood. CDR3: CASSPTTGVVEQFF. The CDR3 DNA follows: TGCGCCAGCAGCCCAACTACAGGGGTGGTTGAGCAGTTCTTC.